This T cell receptor beta chain was sequenced for a study of response to subunit inactivated influenza vaccine. Between the trimmed V and J ends, which lost 6 bases and 11 bases, there was a span of 24 bases. The CDR3 totals 15 residues. Each CDR3 protein gets one entry after TCRdb re-called the RT-PCR reads with MiXCR. Of around 570,000 distinct CDR3 sequences in the sample, over 9% were seen once. The sample also formed part of further work on T cells expressing NK-cell markers. This second study notes: Researchers built TCR beta cDNA using 5'RACE template switching with UMIs. Sorting in several experiments was restricted by an anti-gamma-delta TCR antibody to alpha-beta TCR T cells. Four donors likewise had their CD3+CD56-NKG2C+ fraction led by these clonotypes.

The sequencing used PBMCs from blood, collected on the day of vaccination. The receptor comes from a man aged 45 to 65 who received an inactivated influenza vaccine. V is TRBV12-3 or TRBV12-4 and J is TRBJ2-3; possibly TRBD1 for D (6 bases). Here the CDR3 DNA reads TGTGCCAGCAGCAGTACCACCCATGACAGGATCCTGCAGTATTTT. This translates into CASSSTTHDRILQYF.